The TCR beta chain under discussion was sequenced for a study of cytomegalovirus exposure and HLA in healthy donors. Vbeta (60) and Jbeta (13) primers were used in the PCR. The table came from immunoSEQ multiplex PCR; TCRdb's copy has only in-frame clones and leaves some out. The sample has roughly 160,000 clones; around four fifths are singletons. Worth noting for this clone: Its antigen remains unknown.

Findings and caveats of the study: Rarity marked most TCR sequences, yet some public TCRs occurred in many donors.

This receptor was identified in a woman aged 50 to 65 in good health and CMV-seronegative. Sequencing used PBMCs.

As DNA, the CDR3 is TGTGCCAGCACCTCGGACGGGAAGCCTGTAATAGGCACCGGGGAGCTGTTTTTT. It encodes CASTSDGKPVIGTGELFF. The J gene is TRBJ2-2, the V gene TRBV5-6; a weak D match, TRBD2 (5 bases). The CDR3 covers 18 residues. CDR1 and CDR2 (germline): SGHDT, YYEEEE. Trimming stripped 6 bases from V and 4 bases from J, with 25 bases between.